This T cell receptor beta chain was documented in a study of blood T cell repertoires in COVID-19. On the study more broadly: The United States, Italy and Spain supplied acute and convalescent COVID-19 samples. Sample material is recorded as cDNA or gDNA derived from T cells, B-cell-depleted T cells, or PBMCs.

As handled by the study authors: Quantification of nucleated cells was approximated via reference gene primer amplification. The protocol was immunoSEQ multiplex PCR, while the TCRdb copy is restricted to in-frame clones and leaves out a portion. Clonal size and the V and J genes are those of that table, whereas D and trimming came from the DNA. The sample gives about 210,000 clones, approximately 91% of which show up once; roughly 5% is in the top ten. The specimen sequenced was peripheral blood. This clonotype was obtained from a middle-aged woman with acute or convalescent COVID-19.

This CDR3 is CASGYSPDGKGAINQPQHF. In nucleotides, the CDR3 is TGTGCTAGTGGTTACAGCCCCGACGGCAAGGGGGCTATCAATCAGCCCCAGCATTTT. V usage is TRBV12-5 and J usage is TRBJ1-5; 7 nucleotides agree with TRBD1. Germline assignment: CDR1 LGHNT and CDR2 FRNRAP. V was pared by 4 bases and J by 3 bases, with 18 bases of the junction left unmatched. The CDR3 covers 19 residues.